This entry features one T cell receptor beta chain sequence. Clones were sequenced by immunoSEQ multiplex PCR, and TCRdb holds only the in-frame ones, with some missing. The sample has some 90,000 clones, approximately 90% seen once; the top ten hold roughly 1.3%. This entry belongs to a study of control samples from healthy donors and cancer patients. Germline lookup yields CDR1 SGHVS and CDR2 FNYEAQ. Unmatched junction bases numbered 4, after V lost 0 bases and J lost 1 base. CDR3 size: 16 residues. The chain employs TRBV7-6 and TRBJ2-5; 8 bases map to TRBD2. The clonotype was recovered from a woman between 45 and 60 years old in good health. Material for sequencing was blood. The CDR3 region is CASSLADSGIQETQYF. The CDR3 DNA reads TGTGCCAGCAGCTTAGCGGATAGCGGGATCCAAGAGACCCAGTACTTC.